This TCR beta chain derives from a study of cytomegalovirus exposure and HLA in healthy donors. The study's findings and limits: Accounts indicate the classifier identified cytomegalovirus status with strong specificity and sensitivity. The study put some 160 TCR beta chains on its list as cytomegalovirus-associated. The TCR clusters that emerged in the first cohort tended, a later analysis found, to co-occur in the 120 or so validation repertoires.

For this clone: Its antigen is undetermined.

The method was immunoSEQ multiplex PCR; TCRdb's version includes in-frame clones alone and lacks a portion of them. The sample consists of roughly 140,000 clones, approximately 88% of them appearing once. This CDR3 is 13 amino acids long. The V end was cut by 2 bases, the J end by 6 bases, with 11 bases between. The germline V gene encodes CDR1 GTSNPN and CDR2 SVGIG (reference sequence). Sequences were obtained from PBMCs. The TCR sequence derives from a woman under 30 in good health and CMV-seropositive. This chain connects TRBV30 to TRBJ2-1, with D possibly TRBD2 on 6 matching bases. For the CDR3, the DNA is TGTGCCTGGAGTAGGCGGGACCCCAATGAGCAGTTCTTC. Its translation: CAWSRRDPNEQFF.